These 19 T cell receptor beta chains were all obtained from the same sample, sequenced in a study of control samples from healthy donors and cancer patients. This table comes from immunoSEQ multiplex PCR, and its TCRdb copy is limited to in-frame clones, with some not included. The data hold roughly 120,000 clones, with approximately 93% observed a single time. Sequenced sample: blood. These receptors all come from a woman aged 18 to 35 in good health.

This clone was observed a single time. This rearrangement joins TRBV29-1 to TRBJ2-2; D remains unclear. V shed 4 bases and J shed 7 bases, with 10 bases lying between them. The CDR3 has 12 residues. Germline V gene sequence: CDR1 SQVTM, CDR2 ANQGSEA. DNA for the CDR3: TGCAGCGTTGGAAATGGCTACGGGGAGCTGTTTTTT. Translation: CSVGNGYGELFF.

This rearrangement joins TRBV7-3 to TRBJ2-7; D is uncertain. The CDR3 covers 13 residues. CDR1 is SGHTA and CDR2 is FQGTGA in the germline V gene. V was trimmed by 5 bases and J by 6 bases, leaving 14 bases between them. The CDR3 sequence is CASSLRAAGEQYF. The CDR3 DNA reads TGTGCCAGCAGCCTCCGGGCCGCAGGCGAGCAGTACTTC.

This clone occurred once. The genes are TRBV6-5 and TRBJ1-2; 11 nucleotides line up with TRBD1. This CDR3 comprises 15 residues. Germline V gene sequence: CDR1 MNHEY, CDR2 SVGAGI. The J segment lost 3 bases and the V segment lost 6 bases, leaving 6 bases of the junction unmatched. The CDR3: CASRSGQGAYYGYTF. The CDR3 coding sequence is TGTGCCAGCAGATCCGGACAGGGGGCTTACTATGGCTACACCTTC.

V and J are TRBV11-3 and TRBJ1-1; a possible D gene is TRBD1 (5 bases). This CDR3 region has 13 residues. CDR1 is SGHNT and CDR2 is YENEEA in the germline V gene. Between the trimmed V and J ends, which lost 5 bases and 4 bases, there was a span of 11 bases. The CDR3 DNA reads TGTGCCAGCAGCCTCCGGGGGACCACTGAAGCTTTCTTT. Translated: CASSLRGTTEAFF.

CDR3 in amino acids: CASSLENLRGNTGELFF. The CDR3, as DNA: TGCGCCAGCAGCCTCGAAAACCTCCGGGGGAACACCGGGGAGCTGTTTTTT. This chain uses TRBV4-3 with TRBJ2-2; D perhaps matches TRBD2 (5 bases). V dropped 4 bases and J dropped 1 base, with 16 bases sitting between them. CDR3 length: 17 residues. The germline CDR1 and CDR2 sequences are LGHNA and YSLEER.

This chain joins TRBV27 and TRBJ1-5; D is perhaps TRBD1 (6 bases). The V and J ends lost 3 bases and 2 bases respectively, with 11 bases between them. CDR3 length equals 15 residues. In germline, CDR1 is MNHEY, CDR2 SMNVEV (reference sequence). The CDR3 protein is CASSFLQGRNQPQHF. CDR3 coding DNA: TGTGCCAGCAGTTTTCTACAGGGACGCAATCAGCCCCAGCATTTT.

This clone was observed a single time. The gene calls are TRBV5-6 and TRBJ2-4; D is uncertain. Germline assignment: CDR1 SGHDT and CDR2 YYEEEE. The CDR3 contains 17 residues. Between the trimmed V and J ends, which lost 1 base and 0 bases, there was a span of 14 bases. The CDR3 nucleotides are TGTGCCAGCAGCTTGTTTCTCGAAGGAACAGCCAAAAACATTCAGTACTTC. The encoded protein is CASSLFLEGTAKNIQYF.

The genes are TRBV28 and TRBJ1-1, with TRBD1 matching 8 bases. V shed 5 bases, J shed 11 bases, and the junction held 7 bases outside the gene matches. CDR1 and CDR2 from the germline V gene are MDHEN and SYDVKM. The CDR3 loop spans 12 amino acids. This CDR3 reads CASSILDRDAFF. For the CDR3, the DNA is TGTGCCAGCAGTATCCTGGACAGGGATGCTTTCTTT.

The CDR3 DNA sequence: TGTGCCAGCAGCTTAACGGGTCTAGCCACAGATACGCAGTATTTT. As protein: CASSLTGLATDTQYF. V and J are TRBV7-3 and TRBJ2-3, with D possibly matching TRBD2 (5 bases). The V gene's germline CDR1 is SGHTA and CDR2 FQGTGA. This CDR3 has 15 amino acids. Trimming removed 0 bases at V and 2 bases at J, with 9 bases between.

The chain recombines TRBV10-1 with TRBJ2-5; a weak D match, TRBD2 (5 bases). The germline V and J ends were trimmed by 8 bases and 2 bases, with 21 bases remaining between them. CDR3 length: 16 amino acids. Per the germline V gene, CDR1 is WNHNN and CDR2 is SYGVQD (reference sequence). The CDR3 region is CASGLLWRGRQETQYF. In nucleotides, the CDR3 is TGCGCCAGCGGCCTACTTTGGCGAGGGCGTCAAGAGACCCAGTACTTC.

This chain uses TRBV4-3 with TRBJ2-3, with TRBD2 identical over 14 bases. J lost 3 bases, V lost 4 bases, and 6 bases had no gene match. The germline V gene encodes CDR1 LGHNA and CDR2 YSLEER. The CDR3 extends over 17 amino acids. The CDR3 reads CASSRRLAGGLTDTQYF. In nucleotides, the CDR3 is TGCGCCAGCAGCCGGCGACTAGCGGGAGGGCTAACAGATACGCAGTATTTT.

The chain employs TRBV5-4 and TRBJ1-2; D perhaps matches TRBD1 (6 bases). The CDR3 length is 13 residues. The germline V and J ends were trimmed by 2 bases and 6 bases, with 11 bases remaining between them. The germline V gene encodes CDR1 SGHNT and CDR2 YYREEE (reference sequence). For the CDR3, the DNA is TGTGCCAGCAGCTTACTCGGACAGCATGGCTACACCTTC. This sequence encodes CASSLLGQHGYTF.

This clone appeared a single time. The gene calls are TRBV18 and TRBJ2-6; D unclear. The CDR3 is 15 residues long. V was clipped by 6 bases and J by 0 bases, with 9 bases between them. The germline gives CDR1 KGHSH, CDR2 LQKENI. The CDR3 sequence: CASSGPTSGANVLTF. Here the CDR3 DNA reads TGTGCCAGCTCCGGACCGACCTCTGGGGCCAACGTCCTGACTTTC.

This chain links TRBV12-3 or TRBV12-4 with TRBJ2-1, with D unclear. The germline V and J ends were trimmed by 1 base and 6 bases, with 7 bases remaining between them. The CDR3 has 13 amino acids. CDR3 region: CASSLGGANEQFF. CDR3 bases: TGTGCCAGCAGTTTAGGAGGCGCCAATGAGCAGTTCTTC.

The genes are TRBV19 and TRBJ1-4, with a weak D call TRBD1 (6 bases). The CDR3 has 13 residues. Trimming shortened V by 3 bases and J by 8 bases, and 10 bases separated the two germline ends. Germline V lookup: CDR1 LNHDA, CDR2 SQIVND (reference sequence). This CDR3 reads CASSIEDREKLFF. For the CDR3, the DNA is TGTGCCAGTAGTATTGAGGACAGAGAAAAACTGTTTTTT.

This chain links TRBV9 with TRBJ2-7; D gene uncertain. The length of the CDR3 is 14 residues. Germline V gene lookup returns CDR1 SGDLS and CDR2 YYNGEE. The V gene lost 0 bases and the J gene lost 1 base, with 8 bases spanning the gap. Here the CDR3 DNA reads TGTGCCAGCAGCGTAGCGTCAGCGTCCTACGAGCAGTACTTC. It encodes CASSVASASYEQYF.

The chain carries TRBV10-3 and TRBJ1-1, with TRBD1 matching 9 bases. There are 16 residues in the CDR3. Unmatched junction bases numbered 10, after V lost 8 bases and J lost 0 bases. Germline CDR1 ENHRY, CDR2 SYGVKD. DNA for the CDR3: TGTGCCATCCGGGCCTCGACAGGGGGGATGAACACTGAAGCTTTCTTT. As protein: CAIRASTGGMNTEAFF.

The chain combines TRBV6-6 with TRBJ2-2; weak D call: TRBD2 (6 bases). V lost 5 bases to trimming and J lost 7 bases, with 20 bases between them. Germline V gives CDR1 MNHNY, CDR2 SVGAGI (reference sequence). The CDR3 has 16 residues. The CDR3 DNA follows: TGTGCCAGCAGTCCTTTATCGGGGGAAATGATCGGGGAGCTGTTTTTT. Protein: CASSPLSGEMIGELFF.

This clone was picked up one time. V usage is TRBV19 and J usage is TRBJ2-1; weak D call: TRBD1 (6 bases). Trimming shortened V by 1 base and J by 8 bases, and 12 bases separated the two germline ends. The germline V gene encodes CDR1 LNHDA and CDR2 SQIVND (reference sequence). There are 14 residues in the CDR3. The CDR3 is CASSIGGGDDEQFF. Written as DNA, the CDR3 is TGTGCCAGTAGTATAGGAGGGGGTGATGATGAGCAGTTCTTC.